Each of the 20 T cell receptor beta chains below was sequenced from the same sample in a study of regulatory T cells in long-lasting Graves disease (dated by TCRdb to 2020 to 2023). The time point label here, explained by the study, means: newly diagnosed GD, antithyroid drugs for less than 3 months. For both TCR sequencing and RNA sequencing, RNA was extracted from PBMCs using TRIzol. The library was produced with multiplex PCR. TCRdb shows the sequencer as Illumina HiSeq 4000. CDR3 regions were amplified by Arm-PCR with iRepertoire HTBI primers to construct TCR beta libraries. TCRdb reprocessed the public reads (quality trimming at Q25 with fastp, clone calling with MiXCR) and kept in-frame beta chains. When rows share a CDR3 protein, they turn into one entry using the most common DNA and genes. For this sample the table gives hundreds of thousands of distinct CDR3 sequences, of which around a sixth were detected only once. Roughly 20% of the sample comes from the top ten.

The starting material was peripheral blood mononuclear cells (PBMCs), obtained at new diagnosis, from a patient treated with antithyroid drugs. These receptors were taken from a female donor with Graves disease.

This clonotype was observed a few times. This sequence joins TRBV29-1 and TRBJ2-1; D may be TRBD1 (5 bases). V lost 4 bases to trimming and J lost 5 bases, with 12 bases between them. The CDR3 contains 13 residues. The germline V gene has CDR1 SQVTM and CDR2 ANQGSEA. The CDR3 region has the DNA TGCAGCGTTGGACAGTCTAGTCACAATGAGCAGTTCTTC. The encoded protein is CSVGQSSHNEQFF.

This clonotype was seen at least ten times. This chain uses TRBV28 with TRBJ2-5; 11 nucleotides agree with TRBD2. The ends lost 4 bases at V and 0 bases at J; junction bases unmatched: 10. The CDR3 has 18 amino acids. Germline V CDR1 and CDR2: MDHEN, SYDVKM. In DNA form, the CDR3 reads TGTGCCAGCAGTTCAGGTTACTTTAGCGGGGGGGACCAAGAGACCCAGTACTTC. Translation gives CASSSGYFSGGDQETQYF.

The genes are TRBV9 and TRBJ2-5, with 13 bases lining up with TRBD2. The length of the CDR3 is 15 residues. Germline CDR1 reads SGDLS; CDR2 reads YYNGEE. After removal of 7 bases from V and 3 bases from J, the junction contained 6 bases not matched to a gene. The CDR3 reads CASGGGTSGEETQYF. The CDR3, as DNA: TGTGCCAGCGGCGGGGGGACTAGCGGGGAAGAGACCCAGTACTTC. Full variable domain (outside the CDR3, taken from reference TRBV9 and TRBJ2-5): DSGVTQTPKHLITATGQRVTLRCSPRSGDLSVYWYQQSLDQGLQFLIQYYNGEERAKGNILERFSAQQFPDLHSELNLSSLELGDSALYFCASGGGTSGEETQYFGPGTRLLVL.

The table lists this clonotype with many counts. This chain uses TRBV5-1 with TRBJ2-1, with a weak D call TRBD1 (5 bases). In germline, CDR1 is SGHRS, CDR2 YFSETQ. V was trimmed by 0 bases and J by 5 bases, leaving 15 bases between them. The CDR3 is 16 amino acids. In nucleotides, the CDR3 is TGCGCCAGCAGCTTGGCCGTAGACAGCTTAGACAATGAGCAGTTCTTC. It yields the protein CASSLAVDSLDNEQFF.

This clonotype was seen repeatedly, ten times or more. The chain links TRBV5-1 to TRBJ1-4; D remains ambiguous. Trimming shortened V by 4 bases and J by 8 bases, and 15 bases separated the two germline ends. Germline-derived CDR1 and CDR2 are SGHRS and YFSETQ. This CDR3 region has 14 residues. CDR3 protein: CASSPDRRVEKLFF. In DNA, the CDR3 is TGCGCCAGCAGCCCGGATAGGCGGGTGGAAAAACTGTTTTTT. The variable domain in full, with the rest retrieved from reference TRBV5-1 and TRBJ1-4, is KAGVTQTPRYLIKTRGQQVTLSCSPISGHRSVSWYQQTPGQGLQFLFEYFSETQRNKGNFPGRFSGRQFSNSRSEMNVSTLELGDSALYLCASSPDRRVEKLFFGSGTQLSVL.

Comments on this clonotype: A much larger clone is a single base away; this may be a read error. J is TRBJ1-2 and V is TRBV7-3; D unresolved. The germline V gene encodes CDR1 SGHTA and CDR2 FQGTGA. V shed 2 bases and J shed 6 bases, with 10 bases lying between them. The CDR3 is made up of 13 amino acids. CDR3 sequence: CASSLGSADGYTF. Here the CDR3 DNA reads TGTGCCAGCAGCTTAGGATCTGCGGATGGCTACACCTTC.

The CDR3 DNA follows: TGTGCCAGCAGCTCCCACACCTCAAGCTCCTACAATGAGCAGTTCTTC. Residues: CASSSHTSSSYNEQFF. The gene calls are TRBV7-3 and TRBJ2-1; the D is unclear. CDR1 SGHTA and CDR2 FQGTGA come from the germline V gene. V lost 4 bases and J 0 bases, leaving 13 bases between the germline ends. This CDR3 has 16 residues.

This clonotype appeared many times. This chain links TRBV28 with TRBJ1-2, with D maybe TRBD1 (5 bases). Trimming shortened V by 7 bases and J by 8 bases, and 14 bases separated the two germline ends. Germline lookup yields CDR1 MDHEN and CDR2 SYDVKM. This CDR3 is built from 12 residues. CDR3 sequence: CASTLGGKGYTF. As DNA, the CDR3 is TGTGCCAGCACTCTGGGGGGAAAAGGCTACACCTTC.

This clonotype was seen at least ten times. The chain links TRBV6-1 to TRBJ1-1, with no clear D. The CDR3 extends over 14 amino acids. V was trimmed by 6 bases and J by 7 bases, leaving 18 bases between them. Germline assignment: CDR1 MNHNS and CDR2 SASEGT. This CDR3 reads CASRATMARLEAFF. For the CDR3, the DNA is TGTGCCAGCAGAGCTACCATGGCCCGCCTTGAAGCTTTCTTT.

This clonotype was seen repeatedly, ten times or more. The chain uses TRBV5-1 and TRBJ1-1; tentatively, D is TRBD1 (6 bases). This CDR3 region has 13 residues. In germline, CDR1 is SGHRS, CDR2 YFSETQ. V was shortened by 4 bases and J by 7 bases, with 14 bases between the two germline ends. The CDR3 loop is CASSILSDSEAFF. CDR3 in DNA: TGCGCCAGCAGCATACTATCGGACAGTGAAGCTTTCTTT.

In its sample, this clonotype was seen many times. The rearrangement uses TRBV12-3 or TRBV12-4 and TRBJ1-4; tentatively, D is TRBD1 (5 bases). Between the trimmed V and J ends, which lost 6 bases and 5 bases, there was a span of 22 bases. This CDR3 is 17 amino acids long. The CDR3: CASRLTTTGTVNEKLFF. The CDR3 DNA follows: TGTGCCAGCAGGTTAACAACAACCGGGACGGTCAATGAAAAACTGTTTTTT.

This clonotype turned up a few times. A much bigger clone sits one base away, suggesting this may be a read error. The final CDR3 position lacks the conserved phenylalanine or tryptophan, pointing to a likely read error. This chain connects TRBV7-2 to TRBJ2-2; 8 bases are shared with TRBD2. V shed 4 bases, J shed 3 bases, and the junction held 4 bases outside the gene matches. Germline CDR1 SGHTA, CDR2 FQGNSA. The CDR3 is made up of 15 amino acids. DNA of the CDR3: TGTGCCAGCAGCTCTATAGCGGGATACACCGGGGAGCTGTTTTCT. Translation: CASSSIAGYTGELFS.

This clonotype was recorded at least ten times. This sequence joins TRBV30 and TRBJ2-6; D is perhaps TRBD1 (6 bases). This CDR3 region has 14 residues. In germline, CDR1 is GTSNPN, CDR2 SVGIG (reference sequence). V lost 5 bases to trimming and J lost 1 base, with 9 bases between them. CDR3 in amino acids: CAWDTGSGANVLTF. Here the CDR3 DNA reads TGTGCCTGGGATACAGGGTCTGGGGCCAACGTCCTGACTTTC.

For this clonotype: A much larger clone differs by one base, so this may be a read error. V gene TRBV3-1 combines with J gene TRBJ2-1; TRBD2 aligns across 13 bases. The J call is in doubt because the DNA end fits TRBJ2-5 better. Germline CDR1 reads LGHDT; CDR2 reads YNNKEL (reference sequence). The CDR3 has 16 amino acids. The CDR3 spells CASSPTSGRGEETQYF. For the CDR3, the DNA is TGTGCCAGCAGCCCTACTAGCGGGAGGGGGGAGGAGACCCAGTACTTC.

The chain recombines TRBV28 with TRBJ1-3; D perhaps matches TRBD1 (5 bases). Between the trimmed V and J ends, which lost 7 bases and 7 bases, there was a span of 8 bases. This CDR3 spans 11 amino acids. CDR1 is MDHEN, CDR2 SYDVKM, per germline. Here the CDR3 reads CASNGGNTIYF. The CDR3 coding sequence is TGTGCCAGCAATGGGGGGAACACCATATATTTT.

The CDR3 DNA sequence: TGTGCCAGCAGTTCTCCTAGCGGGAGCCGCACAGATACGCAGTATTTT. Translated: CASSSPSGSRTDTQYF. The V call is TRBV28, the J call TRBJ2-3; 10 positions agree with TRBD2. The V segment lost 4 bases and the J segment 1 base; nucleotides outside the gene matches: 5. CDR1 is MDHEN and CDR2 is SYDVKM in the germline V gene. The CDR3 has 16 amino acids.

In this sample, this clonotype turned up many times. One junction end disagrees with the germline gene, perhaps due to a read error. DNA for the CDR3: TGTGCCAGCAGTTACGGAGGACAGAGATGGGACACTGAAGCCTTCTTT. This gives the protein CASSYGGQRWDTEAFF. The chain is built from TRBV6-5 and TRBJ1-1; D is perhaps TRBD1 (6 bases). The germline gives CDR1 MNHEY, CDR2 SVGAGI. This CDR3 region has 16 residues.

V is TRBV6-5 and J is TRBJ2-1; TRBD2 matches at 8 bases. Trimming cost V 2 bases and J 7 bases; bases outside gene matches: 4. The CDR3 spans 14 residues. Germline V gene sequence: CDR1 MNHEY, CDR2 SVGAGI. This chain's CDR3 is CASSYAGLGNEQFF. For the CDR3, the DNA is TGTGCCAGCAGTTACGCGGGACTAGGGAATGAGCAGTTCTTC.

Details on this clonotype: A single base separates this from a much larger clone, so it may be a read error. The chain couples TRBV4-3 to TRBJ2-7; 9 positions match TRBD2. This CDR3 comprises 17 residues. Germline V CDR1 and CDR2: LGHNA, YSLEER. CDR3 coding DNA: TGCGCCAGCAGCCATACCGTTCTAGCGGGAACATCCTACGTGCAGTACTTC. This sequence encodes CASSHTVLAGTSYVQYF.

The table lists this clonotype with many counts. The chain couples TRBV27 to TRBJ2-3, with D perhaps matching TRBD2 (5 bases). Germline-derived CDR1 and CDR2 are MNHEY and SMNVEV (reference sequence). The CDR3 contains 12 residues. Trimming took 8 bases from V and 4 from J, leaving 10 bases between them. CDR3 sequence (DNA): TGTGCCAGCTGGACTTTTCCAGATACGCAGTATTTT. Its protein product is CASWTFPDTQYF.